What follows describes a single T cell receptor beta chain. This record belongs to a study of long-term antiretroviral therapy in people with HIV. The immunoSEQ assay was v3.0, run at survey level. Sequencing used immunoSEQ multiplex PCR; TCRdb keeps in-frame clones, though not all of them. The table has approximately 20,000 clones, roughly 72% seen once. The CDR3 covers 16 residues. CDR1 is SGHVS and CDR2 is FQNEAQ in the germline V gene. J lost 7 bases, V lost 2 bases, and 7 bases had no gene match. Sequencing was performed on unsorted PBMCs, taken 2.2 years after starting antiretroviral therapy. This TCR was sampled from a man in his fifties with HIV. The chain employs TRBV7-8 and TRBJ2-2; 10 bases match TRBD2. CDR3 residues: CASSLRAGGQSGELFF. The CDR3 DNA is TGTGCCAGCAGCTTACGAGCGGGGGGGCAAAGCGGGGAGCTGTTTTTT. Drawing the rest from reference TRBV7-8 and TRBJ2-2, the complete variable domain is GAGVSQSPRYKVAKRGQDVALRCDPISGHVSLFWYQQALGQGPEFLTYFQNEAQLDKSGLPSDRFFAERPEGSVSTLKIQRTQQEDSAVYLCASSLRAGGQSGELFFGEGSRLTVL.